A single sample is the source of the 20 T cell receptor beta chains below, sequenced in a study of cytomegalovirus exposure and HLA in healthy donors (dated by TCRdb to the late 2010s). Libraries were constructed by the immunoSEQ multiplex PCR assay. For the multiplex PCR, a mixture combining 60 forward primers for TCR Vbeta segments and 13 reverse primers for TCR Jbeta segments was used. TCRdb holds this immuneACCESS table with in-frame rearrangements only. Some clones are missing; in checked studies, unresolved V genes explain under half, and the rest has no known cause. The sample has fewer than 150,000 clones on record, 15% of them singletons. The top ten clones comprise 1.5% to 2% of the sample. The sample taken for sequencing was PBMCs. The receptors here all came from a young woman in good health and CMV-seronegative.

The chain has TRBV27 and TRBJ1-5; D not certain. The CDR3 sequence is 15 residues long. Trimming shortened V by 0 bases and J by 8 bases, and 14 bases separated the two germline ends. Germline V gives CDR1 MNHEY, CDR2 SMNVEV (reference sequence). The CDR3 loop reads CASSLSMGRREPQHF. The DNA of the CDR3 is TGTGCCAGCAGTTTATCGATGGGTAGGCGGGAGCCCCAGCATTTT.

This chain uses TRBV14 with TRBJ1-1; TRBD1 is a possible D gene (6 bases). The CDR3 has 14 residues. V was clipped by 4 bases and J by 4 bases, with 13 bases between them. Looked up from germline, CDR1 is SGHDN and CDR2 is FVKESK. The CDR3 coding sequence is TGTGCCAGCAGCCCCGACAGGTTAGGCACTGAAGCTTTCTTT. Encoded protein: CASSPDRLGTEAFF.

This clone was found a few times. J is TRBJ2-1 and V is TRBV9; TRBD2 might be the D (6 bases). This CDR3 has 14 amino acids. From germline, CDR1 is SGDLS and CDR2 YYNGEE. Trimming removed 4 bases from V and 6 bases from J, with 14 bases in between. CDR3 DNA: TGTGCCAGCAGCCAAACACTAGCAACCAATGAGCAGTTCTTC. Translation: CASSQTLATNEQFF. Complete variable domain (other parts from reference TRBV9 and TRBJ2-1): DSGVTQTPKHLITATGQRVTLRCSPRSGDLSVYWYQQSLDQGLQFLIQYYNGEERAKGNILERFSAQQFPDLHSELNLSSLELGDSALYFCASSQTLATNEQFFGPGTRLTVL.

In nucleotides, the CDR3 is TGTGCCAGCAGTTATACAGGGGGGACGTACTTC. It encodes CASSYTGGTYF. The chain employs TRBV28 and TRBJ2-7; 8 bases are shared with TRBD1. Germline values: CDR1 MDHEN, CDR2 SYDVKM. The CDR3 has 11 residues. The V segment lost 4 bases and the J segment 12 bases; nucleotides outside the gene matches: 5.

This clone was seen a few times. The CDR3 protein is CAISAGSTDTQYF. In DNA, the CDR3 is TGTGCCATCAGTGCGGGGAGCACAGATACGCAGTATTTT. The chain couples TRBV10-3 to TRBJ2-3; possible D gene TRBD2, 5 bases. V lost 4 bases to trimming and J lost 0 bases, with 5 bases between them. This CDR3 contains 13 residues. The germline V gene has CDR1 ENHRY and CDR2 SYGVKD.

This chain connects TRBV9 to TRBJ2-5, with D possibly being TRBD1 (5 bases). The ends were cut back, 3 bases at V and 5 bases at J, with 26 bases in the middle. Germline CDR1 reads SGDLS; CDR2 reads YYNGEE. CDR3 length equals 18 residues. The CDR3 region is CASSASRKSDSWKETQYF. For the CDR3, the DNA is TGTGCCAGCAGCGCCTCCCGAAAAAGCGACAGTTGGAAGGAGACCCAGTACTTC.

There are a few counts of this clone. V and J are TRBV6-1 and TRBJ1-1, with TRBD1 identical over 8 bases. The junction had 8 bases not matched to a gene; V was cut back by 8 bases and J by 0 bases. The V gene's germline CDR1 is MNHNS and CDR2 SASEGT. The CDR3 totals 15 residues. This CDR3 is CASLARTGMNTEAFF. The CDR3, as DNA: TGTGCCAGCCTTGCACGGACAGGGATGAACACTGAAGCTTTCTTT.

The chain is built from TRBV4-2 and TRBJ2-2; 8 nucleotides agree with TRBD2. The junction had 9 bases not matched to a gene; V was cut back by 4 bases and J by 5 bases. CDR1 and CDR2 (germline): LGHNA, YNFKEQ. The CDR3 extends over 16 amino acids. The CDR3 loop is CASSPPSGRRTGELFF. CDR3 nucleotides: TGTGCCAGCAGCCCCCCCAGCGGGAGAAGGACCGGGGAGCTGTTTTTT.

V gene TRBV2 combines with J gene TRBJ2-7, with D perhaps matching TRBD1 (5 bases). V was cut by 6 bases and J by 2 bases, with 14 bases left in between. The length of the CDR3 is 14 residues. Germline-derived CDR1 and CDR2 are SNHLY and FYNNEI. The CDR3 region has the DNA TGTGCCAGCAGGAATCCTTCGACAGCCTACGAGCAGTACTTC. Protein: CASRNPSTAYEQYF.

This clone was seen a few times. The V gene is TRBV5-1, the J gene TRBJ1-4, with D unclear. The CDR3 has 15 amino acids. Per the germline V gene, CDR1 is SGHRS and CDR2 is YFSETQ. Trimming took 0 bases from V and 4 from J, leaving 10 bases between them. For the CDR3, the DNA is TGCGCCAGCAGCTTGGCCGTCGGGTATAATGAAAAACTGTTTTTT. Protein product: CASSLAVGYNEKLFF.

This clone was observed a handful of times. The chain recombines TRBV5-1 with TRBJ2-5; TRBD1 matches at 8 bases. With 7 bases clipped from V and 0 bases from J, the junction kept 11 bases outside the gene matches. CDR3 length: 16 amino acids. Germline V gives CDR1 SGHRS, CDR2 YFSETQ. In DNA form, the CDR3 reads TGCGCCAGCCGGGCTACAGGGGGAGCGGACCAAGAGACCCAGTACTTC. It encodes CASRATGGADQETQYF.

This clone was seen more than once but under ten times. The chain joins TRBV5-6 to TRBJ2-3; possibly TRBD2 for D (6 bases). Trimming cost V 0 bases and J 0 bases, with 20 bases left between them. From germline, CDR1 is SGHDT and CDR2 YYEEEE. The CDR3 is 19 residues long. CDR3 nucleotide sequence: TGTGCCAGCAGCTTGGTGGGGTGGGGTGGAGGGACCAGCACAGATACGCAGTATTTT. Amino acid sequence: CASSLVGWGGGTSTDTQYF.

This chain links TRBV7-2 with TRBJ2-5; TRBD2 agrees at 10 bases. Germline V lookup: CDR1 SGHTA, CDR2 FQGNSA. Losses at the gene ends were 5 bases for V and 6 bases for J; bases not matched to a gene: 9. This CDR3 spans 15 amino acids. The CDR3 nucleotides read TGTGCCAGCAGCCCAGCGGGGGGGCCTAGGAAGACCCAGTACTTC. This translates into CASSPAGGPRKTQYF.

This clone came up a few times. The chain employs TRBV7-7 and TRBJ2-7; TRBD2 might be the D (6 bases). CDR1 is SSHAT, CDR2 FNYEAQ, per germline (reference sequence). The CDR3 totals 16 residues. V was pared by 4 bases and J by 5 bases, with 21 bases between. The CDR3 coding sequence is TGTGCCAGCAGCTCCCCGGGAGTGCCTGGCTCGGACGAGCAGTACTTC. Its protein is CASSSPGVPGSDEQYF.

The chain joins TRBV6-1 to TRBJ2-3; 7 bases are a match to TRBD2. The CDR3 spans 14 residues. Germline V CDR1 and CDR2: MNHNS, SASEGT. J gave up 1 base and V 4 bases, and 2 bases lay outside the gene matches. CDR3 sequence (DNA): TGTGCCAGCAGTGGGGGACTACGCACAGATACGCAGTATTTT. Translation gives CASSGGLRTDTQYF.

This clone appeared a few times. The chain joins TRBV27 to TRBJ2-5, with 8 bases matching TRBD1. The last part of the DNA fits TRBJ2-7 better; the J call may be wrong. The CDR3 extends over 13 amino acids. Germline assignment: CDR1 MNHEY and CDR2 SMNVEV (reference sequence). The CDR3 protein is CASTGQESYEQYF. The DNA of the CDR3 is TGTGCCAGCACGGGACAGGAGTCCTACGAGCAGTACTTC.

This sequence joins TRBV19 and TRBJ2-2; D gene uncertain. CDR3 length: 13 amino acids. Per germline, CDR1 LNHDA and CDR2 SQIVND (reference sequence). Trimming shortened V by 3 bases and J by 8 bases, and 10 bases separated the two germline ends. The CDR3 loop is CASSIRTAGELFF. The CDR3 nucleotides are TGTGCCAGTAGTATTCGCACAGCTGGGGAGCTGTTTTTT.

This clone was seen only a few times. The CDR3 end shows no conserved phenylalanine or tryptophan, and so a read error is likely. Because the CDR3's place on the DNA is in doubt, the DNA is left out and the CDR3 is given as listed by TCRdb. This chain uses TRBV6-6 with TRBJ2-4; the table gives TRBD1 as D, unverified against the DNA. From its first to its last residue, the CDR3 has 9 amino acids. Germline CDR1 MNHNY, CDR2 SVGAGI (reference sequence). The CDR3: CASTDGACI.

This clone was observed a few times. The J gene is TRBJ1-3, the V gene TRBV28; D might be TRBD1 (6 bases). The CDR3 is made up of 13 amino acids. In germline, CDR1 is MDHEN, CDR2 SYDVKM. Trimming left V 9 bases short and J 2 bases short, with 11 bases between. CDR3 nucleotide sequence: TGTGCCAGTCTCAGGGGAACTGGAAACACCATATATTTT. Translated, it gives CASLRGTGNTIYF. The full variable domain, completed using reference TRBV28 and TRBJ1-3, is DVKVTQSSRYLVKRTGEKVFLECVQDMDHENMFWYRQDPGLGLRLIYFSYDVKMKEKGDIPEGYSVSREKKERFSLILESASTNQTSMYLCASLRGTGNTIYFGEGSWLTVV.

This clone has a handful of counts. V is TRBV2 and J is TRBJ1-6, with 9 bases aligning to TRBD1. The V and J ends lost 6 bases and 10 bases, in that order; junction bases with no gene match: 7. The CDR3 totals 14 residues. CDR1 is SNHLY, CDR2 FYNNEI, per germline. CDR3 in amino acids: CASRGTGSGSPLHF. CDR3 sequence (DNA): TGTGCCAGCAGGGGGACAGGGAGTGGCTCACCCCTCCACTTT.